Described below is a single T cell receptor beta chain sequence and its context. Its cognate antigen is unknown. Stated time point: newly diagnosed, previously untreated cHL patient sample. Researchers report purifying CD4+ T cells from thawed PBMCs by magnetic negative selection. Comparison came from newly diagnosed, untreated classical Hodgkin lymphoma PBMCs. Sequencing used immunoSEQ multiplex PCR; TCRdb keeps in-frame clones, though not all of them. The sample gives around 30,000 clones, 80% to 90% of which show up once; 0.22% is in the top ten. The data originate from a study of PD-1 blockade in classical Hodgkin lymphoma. From germline, CDR1 is SGHDT and CDR2 YYEEEE. The CDR3 runs to 14 residues. V was cut by 4 bases and J by 3 bases, with 13 bases left in between. General observations from the study: Relapsed/refractory patients reportedly had the lowest baseline TCR diversity, below newly diagnosed patients, who were below healthy donors. Possibly reflecting disease activity or prior therapy, repertoire differences have causes that remain undefined.

The sequenced sample consisted of CD4+ T cells from blood. The receptor was derived from a human donor with classical Hodgkin lymphoma. The chain carries TRBV5-6 and TRBJ1-1; D is uncertain. CDR3 bases: TGTGCCAGCAGCCCCGCCGGGCAACACACTGAAGCTTTCTTT. Its translation is CASSPAGQHTEAFF. Filled out from reference TRBV5-6 and TRBJ1-1, the complete variable domain reads DAGVTQSPTHLIKTRGQQVTLRCSPKSGHDTVSWYQQALGQGPQFIFQYYEEEERQRGNFPDRFSGHQFPNYSSELNVNALLLGDSALYLCASSPAGQHTEAFFGQGTRLTVV.